Presented here are 20 T cell receptor beta chains from one specimen sequenced in a study of blood T cell repertoires in COVID-19. Sequenced by immunoSEQ multiplex PCR; TCRdb stores in-frame clones only, minus some. The table includes about 280,000 clones, roughly 85% detected once. The sample comprised PBMCs or T cells enriched from blood (not recorded which). Source of these receptors: a woman between 50 and 59 years old who had recovered from COVID-19.

The gene calls are TRBV7-6 and TRBJ2-7; weak D call: TRBD2 (6 bases). CDR1 is SGHVS, CDR2 FNYEAQ, per germline. The CDR3 length is 14 residues. Between the trimmed V and J ends, which lost 5 bases and 5 bases, there was a span of 16 bases. The CDR3 loop reads CASSPPTRTHEQYF. CDR3 nucleotides: TGTGCCAGCAGCCCCCCGACTAGAACGCACGAGCAGTACTTC.

The gene calls are TRBV5-1 and TRBJ1-6, with 7 bases fitting TRBD1. Germline CDR1 SGHRS, CDR2 YFSETQ. After removal of 1 base from V and 8 bases from J, the junction contained 6 bases not matched to a gene. This CDR3 is built from 15 residues. CDR3 protein: CASSLWGTADSPLHF. CDR3 in DNA: TGCGCCAGCAGCTTGTGGGGGACAGCAGATTCACCCCTCCACTTT. The variable domain in full, completed from reference TRBV5-1 and TRBJ1-6, reads KAGVTQTPRYLIKTRGQQVTLSCSPISGHRSVSWYQQTPGQGLQFLFEYFSETQRNKGNFPGRFSGRQFSNSRSEMNVSTLELGDSALYLCASSLWGTADSPLHFGNGTRLTVT.

The rearrangement uses TRBV7-9 and TRBJ1-1; the D gene is possibly TRBD1 (5 bases). Per germline, CDR1 SEHNR and CDR2 FQNEAQ (reference sequence). This CDR3 contains 14 residues. Trimming removed 0 bases from V and 6 bases from J, with 11 bases in between. CDR3 nucleotide sequence: TGTGCCAGCAGCTTAGCAGGGGACTATTCTGAAGCTTTCTTT. This gives the protein CASSLAGDYSEAFF.

The chain carries TRBV19 and TRBJ1-1; D not certain. The CDR3 has 15 residues. Germline CDR1 is LNHDA and CDR2 is SQIVND (reference sequence). Trimming took off 2 bases at V and 4 bases at J, with 14 bases between the two ends. The CDR3: CASSIQDSGGTEAFF. The CDR3 DNA follows: TGTGCCAGTAGTATACAGGATAGCGGAGGCACTGAAGCTTTCTTT.

The genes are TRBV15 and TRBJ2-7; 9 nucleotides align to TRBD2. Germline V gene data show CDR1 as LNHNV and CDR2 as YYDKDF (reference sequence). The CDR3 has 16 residues. V lost 0 bases to trimming and J lost 4 bases; unmatched junction nucleotides: 7. The CDR3, as DNA: TGTGCCACCAGCAGAGATTTAGCGGGAGCGGGGTACGAGCAGTACTTC. Translation: CATSRDLAGAGYEQYF.

The gene calls are TRBV4-1 and TRBJ2-3, with D possibly TRBD2 on 6 matching bases. The CDR3 loop spans 16 amino acids. Trimming took off 2 bases at V and 5 bases at J, with 17 bases between the two ends. From germline, CDR1 is MGHRA and CDR2 YSYEKL. The CDR3 loop reads CASSQSRDSSVDTQYF. Here the CDR3 DNA reads TGCGCCAGCAGCCAAAGTAGGGACTCGAGCGTAGATACGCAGTATTTT.

The V and J genes are TRBV27 and TRBJ2-7; 14 bases map to TRBD2. CDR3 length: 15 amino acids. The junction had 5 bases not matched to a gene; V was cut back by 2 bases and J by 8 bases. The V gene's germline CDR1 is MNHEY and CDR2 SMNVEV (reference sequence). CDR3 sequence: CASSLTGTSGRKQYF. The CDR3 coding sequence is TGTGCCAGCAGTTTAACCGGGACTAGCGGGAGAAAGCAGTACTTC.

This chain uses TRBV19 with TRBJ1-2, with a possible D match to TRBD1 (5 bases). The length of the CDR3 is 13 residues. Germline V gene data show CDR1 as LNHDA and CDR2 as SQIVND (reference sequence). The V end was cut by 5 bases, the J end by 5 bases, with 12 bases between. The CDR3 loop is CASSPGLAYGYTF. The CDR3 DNA is TGTGCCAGTAGTCCGGGACTGGCTTATGGCTACACCTTC.

The chain employs TRBV3-1 (or the pseudogene TRBV3-2) and TRBJ1-1; 9 bases are a match to TRBD1. CDR3 length: 19 amino acids. Trimming cost V 2 bases and J 0 bases; bases outside gene matches: 13. Germline V gives CDR1 LGHDT, CDR2 YNNKEL (reference sequence). The CDR3 spells CASSQSSRTGVDMNTEAFF. As DNA, the CDR3 is TGTGCCAGCAGCCAAAGCTCTCGGACAGGGGTAGATATGAACACTGAAGCTTTCTTT.

This clone was found a few times. The chain joins TRBV5-6 to TRBJ2-5; 10 nucleotides align to TRBD1. The junction had 6 bases not matched to a gene; V was cut back by 0 bases and J by 4 bases. The germline V gene encodes CDR1 SGHDT and CDR2 YYEEEE. The CDR3 sequence is 16 residues long. CDR3 region: CASSLARTGGSETQYF. The DNA for the CDR3 is TGTGCCAGCAGCTTGGCGAGGACAGGGGGATCAGAGACCCAGTACTTC.

This clone was detected only a few times. This sequence joins TRBV4-3 and TRBJ1-5; D is unclear. The V gene's germline CDR1 is LGHNA and CDR2 YSLEER. Trimming shortened V by 0 bases and J by 7 bases, and 10 bases separated the two germline ends. The CDR3 length is 14 residues. CDR3 sequence reads: CASSQDSGDQPQHF. In nucleotides, the CDR3 is TGCGCCAGCAGCCAAGATTCGGGAGACCAGCCCCAGCATTTT.

This clone was detected once. The CDR3 region has the DNA TGCGCCAGCAGCGAAGGCGGACTAGCAGGGAAAAATGAGCAGTTCTTC. This translates into CASSEGGLAGKNEQFF. V gene TRBV5-1 combines with J gene TRBJ2-1, with TRBD2 matching 8 bases. Looked up from germline, CDR1 is SGHRS and CDR2 is YFSETQ. The junction had 13 bases not matched to a gene; V was cut back by 4 bases and J by 7 bases. This CDR3 comprises 16 residues.

The chain recombines TRBV19 with TRBJ2-1, with 15 bases lining up with TRBD2. This CDR3 has 18 amino acids. V trimming: 3 bases; J trimming: 5 bases; junction bases outside the gene matches: 8. Germline CDR1 and CDR2: LNHDA and SQIVND (reference sequence). For the CDR3, the DNA is TGTGCCAGTAGTATTGGACTAGCGGGAGGGCCTGCGAACAATGAGCAGTTCTTC. As protein: CASSIGLAGGPANNEQFF.

The genes are TRBV6-5 and TRBJ1-2, with D hard to call. Germline V gives CDR1 MNHEY, CDR2 SVGAGI. CDR3 length: 14 amino acids. V lost 4 bases and J lost 2, with 11 bases in between. CDR3 residues: CASSSPGNNYGYTF. In DNA, the CDR3 is TGTGCCAGCAGTTCGCCCGGGAACAACTATGGCTACACCTTC.

This clone was counted a few times. V and J are TRBV5-1 and TRBJ1-2, with TRBD1 matching 10 bases. V lost 0 bases to trimming and J lost 3 bases; unmatched junction nucleotides: 5. Germline V gene lookup returns CDR1 SGHRS and CDR2 YFSETQ. The CDR3 runs 16 residues. CDR3 coding DNA: TGCGCCAGCAGCTTGGCCGCAGGGACAGGGGACTATGGCTACACCTTC. Translation gives CASSLAAGTGDYGYTF. Filled out from reference TRBV5-1 and TRBJ1-2, the complete variable domain reads KAGVTQTPRYLIKTRGQQVTLSCSPISGHRSVSWYQQTPGQGLQFLFEYFSETQRNKGNFPGRFSGRQFSNSRSEMNVSTLELGDSALYLCASSLAAGTGDYGYTFGSGTRLTVV.

This chain joins TRBV11-2 and TRBJ1-2; D not resolved. The CDR3 contains 13 residues. Trimming left V 0 bases short and J 0 bases short, with 2 bases between. CDR1 is SGHAT, CDR2 FQNNGV, per germline. CDR3: CASSLDANYGYTF. CDR3 DNA sequence: TGTGCCAGCAGCTTAGACGCTAACTATGGCTACACCTTC.

This chain joins TRBV24-1 and TRBJ2-3; TRBD1 agrees at 7 bases. Germline values: CDR1 KGHDR, CDR2 SFDVKD. The CDR3 contains 14 residues. V trimming: 4 bases; J trimming: 3 bases; junction bases outside the gene matches: 3. The CDR3 sequence is CATSEETGTDTQYF. Here the CDR3 DNA reads TGTGCCACCAGTGAGGAGACAGGGACAGATACGCAGTATTTT.

V and J are TRBV5-8 and TRBJ2-5; 9 bases are shared with TRBD1. V lost 1 base, J lost 4 bases, and 2 bases stayed unmatched. Germline V gene lookup returns CDR1 SGHTS and CDR2 YDEGEE. CDR3 length: 14 amino acids. CDR3 bases: TGTGCCAGCAGCTTGCAGACAGGGGGAGAGACCCAGTACTTC. It codes for CASSLQTGGETQYF. Complete variable domain (other parts from reference TRBV5-8 and TRBJ2-5): EAGVTQSPTHLIKTRGQQATLRCSPISGHTSVYWYQQALGLGLQFLLWYDEGEERNRGNFPPRFSGRQFPNYSSELNVNALELEDSALYLCASSLQTGGETQYFGPGTRLLVL.

The V call is TRBV7-3, the J call TRBJ2-1, with D tentatively TRBD2 (5 bases). The CDR3 spans 14 residues. V lost 5 bases and J lost 0, with 8 bases in between. The germline V gene has CDR1 SGHTA and CDR2 FQGTGA. The CDR3 sequence is CASSPSGSYNEQFF. DNA for the CDR3: TGTGCCAGCAGCCCGAGCGGCTCCTACAATGAGCAGTTCTTC. The full variable domain, rest sourced from reference TRBV7-3 and TRBJ2-1, is GAGVSQTPSNKVTEKGKYVELRCDPISGHTALYWYRQSLGQGPEFLIYFQGTGAADDSGLPNDRFFAVRPEGSVSTLKIQRTERGDSAVYLCASSPSGSYNEQFFGPGTRLTVL.

The chain recombines TRBV28 with TRBJ1-1, with D tentatively TRBD1 (5 bases). CDR1 is MDHEN and CDR2 is SYDVKM in the germline V gene. Trimming removed 1 base from V and 0 bases from J, with 9 bases in between. The CDR3 consists of 15 residues. In DNA form, the CDR3 reads TGTGCCAGCAGTTTATTTCCGGGGGTGAACACTGAAGCTTTCTTT. It yields the protein CASSLFPGVNTEAFF.